Shown below are 18 T cell receptor beta chains from a single sample sequenced in a study of regulatory T cells in long-lasting Graves disease. Construction of the TCR beta libraries employed iRepertoire HTBI primers in conjunction with Arm-PCR of CDR3 regions. TCRdb passed the multiplex PCR reads through MiXCR, listing each CDR3 protein once. The sample records 240,000 or so distinct CDR3 sequences, about 19% being singletons. This sample's time point: newly diagnosed GD, antithyroid drugs for less than 3 months. RNA extracted from PBMCs served as the sequencing template. Sequences were derived from peripheral blood mononuclear cells (PBMCs), sampled at new diagnosis, from a patient treated with antithyroid drugs. The receptors stem from a female donor with Graves disease.

This clonotype was seen many times. This chain connects TRBV10-3 to TRBJ1-6; no definite D call. This CDR3 is 15 amino acids long. Trimming took off 10 bases at V and 1 base at J, with 14 bases between the two ends. Germline V lookup: CDR1 ENHRY, CDR2 SYGVKD. CDR3 protein: CATSRQASYNSPLHF. The CDR3 DNA follows: TGTGCCACGTCGCGGCAGGCTTCCTATAATTCACCCCTCCACTTT.

Note on this clonotype: A far larger clone is one base from this, pointing to a likely read error. The chain carries TRBV7-2 and TRBJ2-3, with a tentative D call TRBD1 (6 bases). Germline V gene lookup returns CDR1 SGHTA and CDR2 FQGNSA. The CDR3 loop spans 15 amino acids. The V end was cut by 5 bases, the J end by 4 bases, with 16 bases between. The CDR3 sequence: CASSEGQLSADTQYF. The CDR3 DNA reads as TGTGCCAGCAGCGAGGGACAACTTAGCGCAGATACGCAGTATTTT.

This clonotype was counted ten times or more. The chain couples TRBV20-1 to TRBJ2-5, with a possible D match to TRBD2 (6 bases). Germline V gene lookup returns CDR1 DFQATT and CDR2 SNEGSKA (reference sequence). This CDR3 spans 14 amino acids. The V gene lost 1 base and the J gene lost 0 bases, with 9 bases spanning the gap. The CDR3 loop is CSARGIADQETQYF. Written as DNA, the CDR3 is TGCAGTGCTAGAGGCATAGCGGACCAAGAGACCCAGTACTTC.

At least ten counts were recorded for this clonotype. This chain connects TRBV12-3 or TRBV12-4 to TRBJ1-1; D is perhaps TRBD1 (5 bases). V lost 6 bases and J 4 bases, leaving 12 bases between the germline ends. The CDR3 length is 13 residues. The CDR3 DNA reads TGTGCCAGCAGCCGGAAGACAGCCACTGAAGCTTTCTTT. Its protein product is CASSRKTATEAFF.

This sequence joins TRBV7-3 and TRBJ2-2, with a weak D call TRBD2 (5 bases). The CDR3 loop spans 13 amino acids. Trimming stripped 5 bases from V and 6 bases from J, with 10 bases between. Germline V CDR1 and CDR2: SGHTA, FQGTGA. The CDR3 loop is CASSPLGAGELFF. The CDR3 nucleotides read TGTGCCAGCAGCCCACTAGGAGCCGGGGAGCTGTTTTTT.

This clonotype came up many times. This CDR3 is CAAGVYNSPLHF. For the CDR3, the DNA is TGTGCGGCTGGAGTCTATAATTCACCCCTCCACTTT. The V and J genes are TRBV7-2 and TRBJ1-6; D gene unclear. The CDR3 spans 12 residues. Germline V gene data show CDR1 as SGHTA and CDR2 as FQGNSA.

This clonotype came up many times. V gene TRBV5-8 combines with J gene TRBJ2-5; 7 bases are shared with TRBD1. The CDR3 loop spans 14 amino acids. J lost 2 bases, V lost 4 bases, and 5 bases had no gene match. Germline CDR1 reads SGHTS; CDR2 reads YDEGEE. Here the CDR3 DNA reads TGTGCCAGCAGCGTCGGGACAGCTCAAGAGACCCAGTACTTC. It yields the protein CASSVGTAQETQYF.

This clonotype was counted ten times or more. V usage is TRBV15 and J usage is TRBJ2-5; D unclear. Trimming left V 0 bases short and J 3 bases short, with 17 bases between. The CDR3 sequence is 17 residues long. Germline V gene sequence: CDR1 LNHNV, CDR2 YYDKDF (reference sequence). This chain's CDR3 is CATSRDRDTTPEETQYF. In nucleotides, the CDR3 is TGTGCCACCAGCAGAGATCGAGACACCACCCCAGAAGAGACCCAGTACTTC.

This chain joins TRBV4-1 and TRBJ1-6, with no clear D. The CDR3 is 15 residues long. V was clipped by 1 base and J by 6 bases, with 10 bases between them. Germline CDR1 MGHRA, CDR2 YSYEKL. This CDR3 is CASSQGLNPNSPLHF. CDR3 coding DNA: TGCGCCAGCAGCCAAGGTTTGAACCCTAATTCACCCCTCCACTTT.

This clonotype has a handful of counts. A read error is possible here, since a much larger clone lies one base away. This chain links TRBV24-1 with TRBJ1-1; possibly TRBD1 for D (5 bases). V was shortened by 9 bases and J by 9 bases, with 13 bases between the two germline ends. This CDR3 spans 11 amino acids. Germline CDR1 is KGHDR and CDR2 is SFDVKD. CDR3 protein: CATGSGTKAFF. The CDR3 bases are TGTGCCACCGGTTCAGGGACGAAAGCTTTCTTT.

With regard to this clonotype: A much larger clone lies one base from this, so it may be a read error. The chain uses TRBV27 and TRBJ1-2; tentative D call: TRBD1 (5 bases). Trimming took off 3 bases at V and 2 bases at J, with 13 bases between the two ends. The CDR3 has 15 residues. Germline CDR1 MNHEY, CDR2 SMNVEV (reference sequence). The CDR3 loop is CASSFGARLNYGYTF. DNA for the CDR3: TGTGCCAGCAGTTTTGGGGCAAGGCTAAACTATGGCTACACCTTC.

This clonotype was counted many times. The genes are TRBV28 and TRBJ2-3; 10 nucleotides align to TRBD2. V lost 7 bases to trimming and J lost 0 bases; unmatched junction nucleotides: 4. The CDR3 consists of 15 residues. Germline values: CDR1 MDHEN, CDR2 SYDVKM. The CDR3 nucleotides are TGTGCCAGCAACCGTAGCGGGGGGAGCACAGATACGCAGTATTTT. It specifies CASNRSGGSTDTQYF.

Turning to this clonotype: The junction shows a germline mismatch at one end, possibly a read error. This rearrangement joins TRBV7-8 to TRBJ1-1; 7 bases fit TRBD1. Germline assignment: CDR1 SGHVS and CDR2 FQNEAQ. CDR3 length: 16 amino acids. The chain's CDR3 is CASSQESGGTNTEAFF. CDR3 bases: TGCGCCAGCAGCCAAGAATCAGGGGGAACCAACACTGAAGCTTTCTTT.

This clonotype was counted at least ten times. The chain joins TRBV4-1 to TRBJ1-1; a possible D gene is TRBD1 (5 bases). V lost 0 bases and J 1 base, leaving 15 bases between the germline ends. Per the germline V gene, CDR1 is MGHRA and CDR2 is YSYEKL. The CDR3 runs to 17 residues. CDR3: CASSQDEAGVRNTEAFF. The CDR3 DNA reads TGCGCCAGCAGCCAAGATGAGGCGGGGGTGAGGAACACTGAAGCTTTCTTT.

The gene calls are TRBV11-2 and TRBJ2-7, with 9 nucleotides matching TRBD2. The CDR3 sequence is 15 residues long. In germline, CDR1 is SGHAT, CDR2 FQNNGV. V was clipped by 5 bases and J by 0 bases; unmatched bases: 5. The CDR3: CASSPRLAASYEQYF. DNA for the CDR3: TGTGCCAGCAGCCCGCGACTAGCGGCCTCCTACGAGCAGTACTTC.

On this clonotype: A far larger clone is off by one base, so a read error is likely. The V call is TRBV11-2, the J call TRBJ2-1; 8 bases fit TRBD2. This CDR3 has 14 residues. The germline gives CDR1 SGHAT, CDR2 FQNNGV. The junction had 6 bases not matched to a gene; V was cut back by 1 base and J by 10 bases. The DNA of the CDR3 is TGTGCCAGCAGCTTAGCAACTAGCGGCTACGAGCAGTTCTTC. The encoded protein is CASSLATSGYEQFF. The variable domain in full, completed from reference TRBV11-2 and TRBJ2-1, reads EAGVAQSPRYKIIEKRQSVAFWCNPISGHATLYWYQQILGQGPKLLIQFQNNGVVDDSQLPKDRFSAERLKGVDSTLKIQPAKLEDSAVYLCASSLATSGYEQFFGPGTRLTVL.

The genes are TRBV20-1 and TRBJ2-1, with 8 bases aligning to TRBD2. V trimming: 1 base; J trimming: 6 bases; junction bases outside the gene matches: 5. CDR3 size: 14 residues. Per germline, CDR1 DFQATT and CDR2 SNEGSKA (reference sequence). The CDR3 region has the DNA TGCAGTGCTAGAGCTCCGGGGGGGCCCAATGAGCAGTTCTTC. As protein: CSARAPGGPNEQFF.

This clonotype was detected only a few times. One base away lies a much larger clone, so this may be a sequencing read error. The V gene is TRBV4-2, the J gene TRBJ2-5, with 8 bases aligning to TRBD2. Germline CDR1 LGHNA, CDR2 YNFKEQ. This CDR3 comprises 15 residues. CDR3 coding DNA: TGTGCCAGCAGCCAGAAACGGGGGGGCCCTGAGACCCGGTACTTC. The encoded protein is CASSQKRGGPETRYF.